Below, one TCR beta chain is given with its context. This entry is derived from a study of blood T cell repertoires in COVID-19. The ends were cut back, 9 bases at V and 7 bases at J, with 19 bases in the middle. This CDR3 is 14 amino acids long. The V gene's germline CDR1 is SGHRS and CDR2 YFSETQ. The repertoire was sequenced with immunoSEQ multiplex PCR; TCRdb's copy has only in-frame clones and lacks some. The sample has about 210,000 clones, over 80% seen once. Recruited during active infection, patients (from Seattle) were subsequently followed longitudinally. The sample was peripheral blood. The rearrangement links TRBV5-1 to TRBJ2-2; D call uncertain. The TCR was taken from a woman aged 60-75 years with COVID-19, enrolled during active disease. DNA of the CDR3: TGCGCCACCAGATTGGTGGTCGGTGGCGGGGAGCTGTTTTTT. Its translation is CATRLVVGGGELFF. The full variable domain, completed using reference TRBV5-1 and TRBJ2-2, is KAGVTQTPRYLIKTRGQQVTLSCSPISGHRSVSWYQQTPGQGLQFLFEYFSETQRNKGNFPGRFSGRQFSNSRSEMNVSTLELGDSALYLCATRLVVGGGELFFGEGSRLTVL.